This T cell receptor (beta chain) was observed in a study of blood T cell repertoires in COVID-19. Study details: Samples came from the United States, Italy and Spain, spanning acute and convalescent COVID-19. The analysed material was cDNA or gDNA that came from T cells, B-cell-depleted T cells, or PBMCs.

Measured with immunoSEQ multiplex PCR; TCRdb has only the in-frame clones, and not every one. The data contain about 400,000 clones, around 87% of them singletons. Ages ranged from roughly 18 to 100 years, with residence in some 25 US areas. This TCR derives from a man aged 35-49 years in a cohort exposed to, infected with or recovered from COVID-19 (not recorded which). The sample was PBMCs or T cells enriched from blood (not recorded which).

The CDR3 DNA reads TGTGCCAGCAGCTTGGATGGCGGTTCCTACGAGCAGTACTTC. Amino acid sequence: CASSLDGGSYEQYF. The rearrangement joins TRBV5-4 to TRBJ2-7; no clear D gene. CDR1 is SGHNT and CDR2 is YYREEE in the germline V gene (reference sequence). V was clipped by 0 bases and J by 1 base, with 8 bases between them. This CDR3 is built from 14 residues.